A single TCR beta chain is shown here with its context. A much larger clone lies a single base off, so this may be a read error. Combining a sample-barcoded 5' primer with a J-beta primer mix, a second PCR ran for 7 to 11 cycles. TCRdb fed the 5' RACE reads into MiXCR, producing one record per CDR3 protein. The profile covers hundreds of thousands of distinct CDR3 sequences, with about 30% appearing a single time and roughly 17% taken by the ten largest. The V end was cut by 7 bases, the J end by 2 bases, with 12 bases between. The CDR3 has 13 amino acids. Germline CDR1 SEHNR, CDR2 FQNEAQ (reference sequence). This sample is drawn from a study of blood T cells in healthy people across ages.

Sequences were obtained from blood. The clonotype originates from a woman over 75 in good health. The V and J genes are TRBV7-9 and TRBJ2-7, with no clear D. CDR3 sequence: CASILISTYEQYF. The CDR3, as DNA: TGTGCCAGCATCCTAATATCCACCTACGAGCAGTACTTC.